This entry lists 17 T cell receptor beta chains sequenced from one sample in a study of siplizumab effects on memory and regulatory T cells. Generated by immunoSEQ multiplex PCR, the TCRdb table keeps only in-frame clones and is missing some. Of about 100,000 clones detected, 90% to 95% appear once; the ten largest clones hold under 0.7%. Material: Tregs sorted from blood. These receptors were obtained from a human donor in good health.

This chain uses TRBV19 with TRBJ1-1; D is undetermined. This CDR3 comprises 11 residues. CDR1 and CDR2 from the germline V gene are LNHDA and SQIVND (reference sequence). V was trimmed by 7 bases and J by 5 bases, leaving 8 bases between them. The chain's CDR3 is CASMGLTEAFF. The CDR3 nucleotides are TGTGCCAGTATGGGTTTAACTGAAGCTTTCTTT.

The rearrangement uses TRBV28 and TRBJ1-1; 9 nucleotides agree with TRBD1. The J segment lost 5 bases and the V segment lost 3 bases, leaving 7 bases of the junction unmatched. Germline CDR1 is MDHEN and CDR2 is SYDVKM. The CDR3 totals 15 residues. The CDR3 nucleotides read TGTGCCAGCAGTTTTATTAGACAGGGGGGGACTGAAGCTTTCTTT. Translation gives CASSFIRQGGTEAFF.

The rearrangement links TRBV10-1 to TRBJ1-3; D not certain. Looked up from germline, CDR1 is WNHNN and CDR2 is SYGVQD (reference sequence). The CDR3 length is 12 residues. The V end lost 4 bases, the J end lost 8 bases, and 9 bases lay between the germline ends. CDR3 sequence reads: CASSGGLDTIYF. The CDR3 DNA reads TGCGCCAGCAGTGGAGGTCTGGACACCATATATTTT.

V is TRBV6-5 and J is TRBJ2-5, with D possibly being TRBD2 (6 bases). The germline gives CDR1 MNHEY, CDR2 SVGAGI. Trimming pared 3 bases from V and 3 bases from J, leaving 8 bases between. This CDR3 contains 13 residues. The CDR3 is CASSYGGKETQYF. In DNA form, the CDR3 reads TGTGCCAGCAGTTATGGGGGGAAAGAGACCCAGTACTTC.

The chain combines TRBV6-1 with TRBJ2-7; D is unclear. The germline V gene encodes CDR1 MNHNS and CDR2 SASEGT. The CDR3 extends over 13 amino acids. V lost 7 bases to trimming and J lost 6 bases, with 16 bases between them. CDR3 nucleotides: TGTGCCAGCACCCCCGCAGGTGCCATCGAGCAGTACTTC. Protein product: CASTPAGAIEQYF.

This rearrangement joins TRBV30 to TRBJ1-1; D is uncertain. This CDR3 has 14 residues. Between the trimmed V and J ends, which lost 5 bases and 0 bases, there was a span of 13 bases. The germline V gene has CDR1 GTSNPN and CDR2 SVGIG (reference sequence). This CDR3 reads CAWSRTLVNTEAFF. CDR3 bases: TGTGCCTGGTCGCGCACGCTGGTGAACACTGAAGCTTTCTTT.

The rearrangement links TRBV6-1 to TRBJ1-5; D remains unclear. The germline gives CDR1 MNHNS, CDR2 SASEGT. The V gene lost 2 bases and the J gene lost 6 bases, with 17 bases spanning the gap. The CDR3 totals 16 residues. The CDR3 DNA is TGTGCCAGCAGTGAATTGGGATTCCCCGGAGGTCAGCCCCAGCATTTT. Its protein is CASSELGFPGGQPQHF.

The chain is built from TRBV11-2 and TRBJ2-3; D call uncertain. Germline values: CDR1 SGHAT, CDR2 FQNNGV. Trimming cost V 5 bases and J 2 bases, with 11 bases left between them. This CDR3 has 14 residues. CDR3: CASSIIGLTDTQYF. The CDR3 DNA follows: TGTGCCAGCAGCATAATAGGCCTCACAGATACGCAGTATTTT.

The chain is built from TRBV2 and TRBJ2-1; 11 positions agree with TRBD2. The CDR3 runs to 15 residues. V was pared by 6 bases and J by 4 bases, with 5 bases of the junction left unmatched. CDR1 is SNHLY and CDR2 is FYNNEI in the germline V gene. The CDR3 DNA follows: TGTGCCAGCAGACAAGGGACTAGCGGATACAATGAGCAGTTCTTC. Amino acid sequence: CASRQGTSGYNEQFF.

The genes are TRBV5-1 and TRBJ2-2, with D unresolved. The CDR3 has 13 amino acids. In germline, CDR1 is SGHRS, CDR2 YFSETQ. V lost 3 bases and J 4 bases, leaving 7 bases between the germline ends. Written as DNA, the CDR3 is TGCGCCAGCAGCTCCGACGGCACCGGGGAGCTGTTTTTT. Translating gives CASSSDGTGELFF.

The rearrangement uses TRBV11-2 and TRBJ1-6; 7 bases fit TRBD1. Unmatched junction bases numbered 7, after V lost 6 bases and J lost 5 bases. CDR1 and CDR2 (germline): SGHAT, FQNNGV. This CDR3 has 15 amino acids. The CDR3 coding sequence is TGTGCCAGCAGACCGGACAGGACCAATAATTCACCCCTCCACTTT. This codes for CASRPDRTNNSPLHF.

The chain joins TRBV30 to TRBJ1-4; D perhaps matches TRBD1 (6 bases). Per the germline V gene, CDR1 is GTSNPN and CDR2 is SVGIG (reference sequence). V gave up 5 bases and J gave up 3 bases, with 19 bases separating them. The CDR3 length is 16 residues. The CDR3, as DNA: TGTGCCTGGTCTCGGGGGGGCGGAGGGGCTAATGAAAAACTGTTTTTT. Its protein product is CAWSRGGGGANEKLFF.

The J gene is TRBJ2-1, the V gene TRBV5-1; D is unclear. Germline assignment: CDR1 SGHRS and CDR2 YFSETQ. Trimming pared 0 bases from V and 3 bases from J, leaving 16 bases between. There are 17 residues in the CDR3. The CDR3 sequence is CASSLGTTIRVYNEQFF. The CDR3 bases are TGCGCCAGCAGCTTGGGGACCACCATCAGAGTCTACAATGAGCAGTTCTTC.

This sequence joins TRBV9 and TRBJ2-3; D is perhaps TRBD1 (7 bases). The CDR3 is made up of 16 amino acids. With 0 bases removed from V and 5 bases from J, the gap between germline ends came to 16 bases. CDR1 is SGDLS, CDR2 YYNGEE, per germline. CDR3 DNA sequence: TGTGCCAGCAGCGTAGCTTTAAACAGGGGAGGAGATACGCAGTATTTT. Its translation is CASSVALNRGGDTQYF.

V usage is TRBV10-3 and J usage is TRBJ2-7; D is possibly TRBD1 (5 bases). V lost 5 bases and J 1 base, leaving 15 bases between the germline ends. This CDR3 is 15 amino acids long. The V gene's germline CDR1 is ENHRY and CDR2 SYGVKD. CDR3 protein: CAISLWGGNSYEQYF. The CDR3 bases are TGTGCCATCAGTTTATGGGGCGGAAATTCCTACGAGCAGTACTTC.

The CDR3 coding sequence is TGTGCCAGCAGTTTAAGTTGGGGTTTCTATGAAAAACTGTTTTTT. Protein product: CASSLSWGFYEKLFF. This sequence joins TRBV28 and TRBJ1-4; no definite D call. Germline CDR1 and CDR2: MDHEN and SYDVKM. The germline V and J ends were trimmed by 2 bases and 6 bases, with 13 bases remaining between them. The CDR3 consists of 15 residues.

This chain joins TRBV18 and TRBJ1-1; no reliable D call. The CDR3 spans 14 residues. Germline CDR1 is KGHSH and CDR2 is LQKENI. V lost 2 bases, J lost 4 bases, and 11 bases lay in between. The DNA for the CDR3 is TGTGCCAGCTCACCAAACATGTGGAGCACTGAAGCTTTCTTT. It translates to CASSPNMWSTEAFF.